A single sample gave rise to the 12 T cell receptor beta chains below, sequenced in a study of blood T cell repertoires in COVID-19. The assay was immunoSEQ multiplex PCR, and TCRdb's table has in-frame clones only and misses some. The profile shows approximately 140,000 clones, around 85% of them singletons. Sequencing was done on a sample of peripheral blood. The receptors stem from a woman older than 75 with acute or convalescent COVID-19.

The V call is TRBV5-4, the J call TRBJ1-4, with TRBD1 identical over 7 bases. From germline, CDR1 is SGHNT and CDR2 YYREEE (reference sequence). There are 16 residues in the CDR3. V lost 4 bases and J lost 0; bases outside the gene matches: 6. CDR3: CASSKKTGATNEKLFF. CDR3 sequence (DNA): TGTGCCAGCAGCAAGAAAACAGGGGCAACTAATGAAAAACTGTTTTTT.

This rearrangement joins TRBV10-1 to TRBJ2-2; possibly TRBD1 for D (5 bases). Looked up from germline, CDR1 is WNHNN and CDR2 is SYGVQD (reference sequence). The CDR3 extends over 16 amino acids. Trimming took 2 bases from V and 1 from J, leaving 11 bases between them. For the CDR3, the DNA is TGCGCCAGCAGTGAGCGGGCAGGGTGGAACACCGGGGAGCTGTTTTTT. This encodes CASSERAGWNTGELFF.

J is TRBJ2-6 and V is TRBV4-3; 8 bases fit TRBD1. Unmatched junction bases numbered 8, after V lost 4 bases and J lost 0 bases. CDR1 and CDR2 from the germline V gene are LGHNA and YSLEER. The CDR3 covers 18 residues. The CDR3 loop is CASSLRTGSGSGANVLTF. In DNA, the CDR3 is TGCGCCAGCAGCCTACGGACAGGGTCCGGCTCTGGGGCCAACGTCCTGACTTTC.

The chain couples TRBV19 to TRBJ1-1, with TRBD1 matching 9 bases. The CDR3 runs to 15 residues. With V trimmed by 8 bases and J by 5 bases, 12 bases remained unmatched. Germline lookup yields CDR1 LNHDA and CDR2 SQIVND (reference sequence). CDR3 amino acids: CASLQGASRRTEAFF. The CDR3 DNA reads TGTGCCAGTTTACAGGGGGCATCAAGAAGGACTGAAGCTTTCTTT.

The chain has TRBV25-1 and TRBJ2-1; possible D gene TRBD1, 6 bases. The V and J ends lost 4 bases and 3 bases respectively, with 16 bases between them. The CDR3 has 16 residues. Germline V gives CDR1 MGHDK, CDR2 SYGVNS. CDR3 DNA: TGTGCCAGCAGTGCATCCGACAGGAACTACTACAATGAGCAGTTCTTC. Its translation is CASSASDRNYYNEQFF.

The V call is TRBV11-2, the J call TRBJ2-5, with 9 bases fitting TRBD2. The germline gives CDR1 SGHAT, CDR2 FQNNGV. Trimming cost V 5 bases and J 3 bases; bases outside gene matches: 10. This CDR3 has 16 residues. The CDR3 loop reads CASSPSRASGEETQYF. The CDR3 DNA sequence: TGTGCCAGCAGCCCTAGCAGGGCTAGCGGGGAAGAGACCCAGTACTTC.

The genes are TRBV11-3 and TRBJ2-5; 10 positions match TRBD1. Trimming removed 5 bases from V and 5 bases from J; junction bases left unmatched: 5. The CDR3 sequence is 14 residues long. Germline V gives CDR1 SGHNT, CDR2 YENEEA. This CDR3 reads CASSPTGGAETQYF. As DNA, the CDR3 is TGTGCCAGCAGCCCGACAGGGGGCGCGGAGACCCAGTACTTC.

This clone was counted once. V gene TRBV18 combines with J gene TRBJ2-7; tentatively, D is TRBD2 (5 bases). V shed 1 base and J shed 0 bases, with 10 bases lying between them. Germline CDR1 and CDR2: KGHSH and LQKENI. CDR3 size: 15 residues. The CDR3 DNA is TGTGCCAGCTCACCACGACCGGGGAGCTCCTACGAGCAGTACTTC. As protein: CASSPRPGSSYEQYF. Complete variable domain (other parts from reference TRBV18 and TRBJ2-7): NAGVMQNPRHLVRRRGQEARLRCSPMKGHSHVYWYRQLPEEGLKFMVYLQKENIIDESGMPKERFSAEFPKEGPSILRIQQVVRGDSAAYFCASSPRPGSSYEQYFGPGTRLTVT.

The CDR3 coding sequence is TGTGCCAGCAGGAGAGGACAGGTCTCGACCGGGGAGCTGTTTTTT. As protein: CASRRGQVSTGELFF. V and J are TRBV6-5 and TRBJ2-2; 7 nucleotides line up with TRBD1. J lost 5 bases, V lost 6 bases, and 9 bases had no gene match. The CDR3 spans 15 residues. Germline values: CDR1 MNHEY, CDR2 SVGAGI.

The DNA of the CDR3 is TGTGCCAGCAGGGCCAGGGGCCTCTCCTACGAGCAGTACTTC. It encodes CASRARGLSYEQYF. The chain couples TRBV2 to TRBJ2-7, with a tentative D call TRBD1 (6 bases). Per the germline V gene, CDR1 is SNHLY and CDR2 is FYNNEI. V shed 6 bases and J shed 0 bases, with 12 bases lying between them. The CDR3 runs 14 residues.

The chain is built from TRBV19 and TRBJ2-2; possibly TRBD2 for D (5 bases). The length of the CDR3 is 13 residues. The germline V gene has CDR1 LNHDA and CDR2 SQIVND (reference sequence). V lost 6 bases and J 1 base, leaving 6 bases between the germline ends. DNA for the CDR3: TGTGCCAGTAGCGGGGTGAACACCGGGGAGCTGTTTTTT. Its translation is CASSGVNTGELFF.

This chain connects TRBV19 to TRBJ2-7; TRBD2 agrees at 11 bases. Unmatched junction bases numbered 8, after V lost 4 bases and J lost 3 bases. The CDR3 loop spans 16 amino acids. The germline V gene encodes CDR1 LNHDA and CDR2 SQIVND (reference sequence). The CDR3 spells CASSTPAGTSGYEQYF. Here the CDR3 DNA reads TGTGCCAGTAGTACCCCGGCCGGGACTAGCGGCTACGAGCAGTACTTC.